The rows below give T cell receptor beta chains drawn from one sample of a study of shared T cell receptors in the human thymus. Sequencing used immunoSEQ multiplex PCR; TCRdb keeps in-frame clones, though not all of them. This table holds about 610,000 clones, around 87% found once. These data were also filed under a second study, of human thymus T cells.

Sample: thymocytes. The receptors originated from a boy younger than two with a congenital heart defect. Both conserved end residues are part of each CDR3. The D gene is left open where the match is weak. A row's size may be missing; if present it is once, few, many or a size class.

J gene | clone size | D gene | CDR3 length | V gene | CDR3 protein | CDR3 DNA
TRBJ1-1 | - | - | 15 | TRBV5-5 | CASSGKGAGWAEAFF | TGTGCCAGCAGCGGGAAGGGCGCAGGGTGGGCTGAAGCTTTCTTT
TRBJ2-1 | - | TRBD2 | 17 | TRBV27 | CASSPWVAGAYYNEQFF | TGTGCCAGCAGTCCCTGGGTAGCGGGAGCCTACTACAATGAGCAGTTCTTC
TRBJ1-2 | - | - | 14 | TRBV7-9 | CASSSLHNSYGYTF | TGTGCCAGCAGTTCCCTACATAACAGCTATGGCTACACCTTC
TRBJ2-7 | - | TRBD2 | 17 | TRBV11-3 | CASSLGWRGRNAYEQYF | TGTGCCAGCAGCTTAGGTTGGCGCGGGAGAAACGCCTACGAGCAGTACTTC
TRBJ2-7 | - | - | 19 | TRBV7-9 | CASSLRPGTGIPSSYEQYF | TGTGCCAGCAGTTTACGTCCTGGCACAGGGATCCCGTCCTCCTACGAGCAGTACTTC
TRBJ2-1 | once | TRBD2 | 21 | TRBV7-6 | CASSLAGGLAGEGGSYNEQFF | TGTGCCAGCAGCTTAGCGGGCGGACTAGCGGGAGAAGGAGGATCGTACAATGAGCAGTTCTTC
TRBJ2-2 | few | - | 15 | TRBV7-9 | CASSPWGGNAGELFF | TGTGCCAGCAGCCCCTGGGGCGGGAACGCCGGGGAGCTGTTTTTT
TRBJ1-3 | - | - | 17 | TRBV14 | CASSQLRGKSSGNTIYF | TGTGCCAGCAGCCAACTTAGGGGGAAGAGCTCTGGAAACACCATATATTTT
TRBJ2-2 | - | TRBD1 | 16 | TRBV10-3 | CAISESGDRGHGELFF | TGTGCCATCAGTGAGTCGGGGGACAGGGGACACGGGGAGCTGTTTTTT
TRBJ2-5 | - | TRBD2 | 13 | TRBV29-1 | CSVASGRQETQYF | TGCAGCGTAGCTAGCGGGAGACAAGAGACCCAGTACTTC
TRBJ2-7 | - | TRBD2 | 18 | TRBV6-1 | CASSERLAGARSSYEQYF | TGTGCCAGCAGTGAAAGGCTAGCGGGAGCCAGGAGCTCCTACGAGCAGTACTTC
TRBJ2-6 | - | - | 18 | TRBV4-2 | CASSQEGRGDSGANVLTF | TGTGCCAGCAGCCAAGAGGGCAGGGGGGACTCTGGGGCCAACGTCCTGACTTTC
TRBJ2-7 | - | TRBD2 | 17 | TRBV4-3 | CASSQVGAGGNYYEQYF | TGCGCCAGCAGCCAAGTAGGAGCGGGAGGTAACTACTACGAGCAGTACTTC
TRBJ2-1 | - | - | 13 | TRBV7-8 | CASSRRGYNEQFF | TGTGCCAGCAGCCGTAGGGGGTACAATGAGCAGTTCTTC
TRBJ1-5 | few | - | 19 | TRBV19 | CASTPGQNLASNPNQPQHF | TGTGCCAGTACTCCGGGACAAAACCTCGCTAGTAATCCCAATCAGCCCCAGCATTTT
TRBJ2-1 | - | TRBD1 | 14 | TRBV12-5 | CASGLVRQGNEQFF | TGTGCTAGTGGTTTGGTCCGACAGGGTAATGAGCAGTTCTTC
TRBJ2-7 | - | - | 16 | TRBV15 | CATTDQAEAGIYEQYF | TGTGCCACCACAGACCAAGCGGAGGCGGGGATTTACGAGCAGTACTTC
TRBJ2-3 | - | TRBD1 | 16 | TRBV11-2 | CASSSKTGTVRDTQYF | TGTGCCAGCAGCTCCAAAACCGGGACAGTAAGAGATACGCAGTATTTT
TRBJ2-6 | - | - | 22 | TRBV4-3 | CASSQDRGTPIPPVSGANVLTF | TGCGCCAGCAGCCAAGATCGGGGGACTCCAATCCCTCCCGTCTCTGGGGCCAACGTCCTGACTTTC
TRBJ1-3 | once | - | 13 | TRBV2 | CASKTDAGNTIYF | TGTGCCAGCAAGACAGATGCTGGAAACACCATATATTTT
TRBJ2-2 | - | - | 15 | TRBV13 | CASSPLADYTGELFF | TGTGCCAGCAGCCCGCTAGCAGACTACACCGGGGAGCTGTTTTTT
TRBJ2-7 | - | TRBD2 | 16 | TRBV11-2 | CASSFQRTSLSYEQYF | TGTGCCAGCAGCTTCCAGAGGACTAGCTTATCCTACGAGCAGTACTTC
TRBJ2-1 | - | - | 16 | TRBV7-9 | CASSLATGEGSNEQFF | TGTGCCAGCAGCTTAGCGACAGGAGAAGGGTCCAATGAGCAGTTCTTC
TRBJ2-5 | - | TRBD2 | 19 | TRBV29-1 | CSVEDLGTSGSSVQETQYF | TGCAGCGTTGAAGATCTAGGGACTAGCGGGAGTTCGGTCCAAGAGACCCAGTACTTC
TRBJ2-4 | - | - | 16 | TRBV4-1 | CASSQPTEIVGNIQYF | TGCGCCAGCAGCCAACCGACAGAGATAGTTGGAAACATTCAGTACTTC
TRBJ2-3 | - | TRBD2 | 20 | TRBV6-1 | CASSEARLADQEGISYTQYF | TGTGCCAGCAGTGAAGCGCGTCTAGCGGACCAGGAGGGGATATCATATACGCAGTATTTT
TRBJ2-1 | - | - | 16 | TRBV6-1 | CASSGLTGLLRSEQFF | TGTGCCAGCAGTGGTCTCACTGGACTGCTGCGAAGTGAGCAGTTCTTC
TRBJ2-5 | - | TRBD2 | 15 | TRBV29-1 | CSVERTSGGQETQYF | TGCAGCGTTGAAAGGACTAGCGGGGGACAAGAGACCCAGTACTTC
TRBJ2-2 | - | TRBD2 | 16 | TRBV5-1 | CASSFNLLTSSAELFF | TGCGCCAGCAGCTTCAACCTCTTGACTAGCTCGGCGGAGCTGTTTTTT
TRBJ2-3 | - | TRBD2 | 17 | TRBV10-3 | CAISEQGLAGGTDTQYF | TGTGCCATCAGTGAACAAGGACTAGCGGGAGGCACAGATACGCAGTATTTT
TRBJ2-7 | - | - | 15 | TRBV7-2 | CASSLGRGSAYEQYF | TGTGCCAGCAGCTTAGGCAGGGGATCCGCCTACGAGCAGTACTTC
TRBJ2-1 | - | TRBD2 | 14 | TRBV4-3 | CASSQVASGNEQFF | TGCGCCAGCAGCCAAGTCGCTAGCGGGAATGAGCAGTTCTTC
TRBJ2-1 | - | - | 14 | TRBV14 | CASSRAPHPNEQFF | TGTGCCAGCAGCCGGGCCCCTCATCCCAATGAGCAGTTCTTC
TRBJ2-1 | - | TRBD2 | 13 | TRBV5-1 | CASSLASGRPPFF | TGCGCCAGCAGCTTGGCCAGCGGGAGGCCCCCGTTCTTC
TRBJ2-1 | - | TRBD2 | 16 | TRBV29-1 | CSVEARLAGRYNEQFF | TGCAGCGTTGAAGCACGACTAGCGGGGAGATACAATGAGCAGTTCTTC
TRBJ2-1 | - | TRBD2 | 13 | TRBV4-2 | CASLGGGHNEQFF | TGTGCCAGCCTTGGGGGGGGTCACAATGAGCAGTTCTTC
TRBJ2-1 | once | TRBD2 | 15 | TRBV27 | CASSFCGRAINEQFF | TGTGCCAGCAGTTTTTGCGGGAGGGCCATCAATGAGCAGTTCTTC
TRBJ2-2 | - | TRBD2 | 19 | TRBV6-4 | CASSVPGLRGYSPLNELFF | TGTGCCAGCAGTGTACCGGGACTAAGGGGATACTCACCACTAAACGAGCTGTTTTTT
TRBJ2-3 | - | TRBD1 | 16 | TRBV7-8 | CASSSYRSGGSNTQYF | TGTGCCAGCAGCTCCTACCGATCAGGGGGCAGTAATACGCAGTATTTT
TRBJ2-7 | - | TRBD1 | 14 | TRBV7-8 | CASSVRDRTYEQYF | TGTGCCAGCAGCGTCCGGGACAGAACCTACGAGCAGTACTTC
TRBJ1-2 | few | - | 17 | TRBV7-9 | CASSPSEGGGSNYGYTF | TGTGCCAGCAGCCCGAGCGAGGGTGGAGGATCCAACTATGGCTACACCTTC
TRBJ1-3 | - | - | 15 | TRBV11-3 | CASSLLPGSGNTIYF | TGTGCCAGCAGCTTATTGCCAGGTTCTGGAAACACCATATATTTT